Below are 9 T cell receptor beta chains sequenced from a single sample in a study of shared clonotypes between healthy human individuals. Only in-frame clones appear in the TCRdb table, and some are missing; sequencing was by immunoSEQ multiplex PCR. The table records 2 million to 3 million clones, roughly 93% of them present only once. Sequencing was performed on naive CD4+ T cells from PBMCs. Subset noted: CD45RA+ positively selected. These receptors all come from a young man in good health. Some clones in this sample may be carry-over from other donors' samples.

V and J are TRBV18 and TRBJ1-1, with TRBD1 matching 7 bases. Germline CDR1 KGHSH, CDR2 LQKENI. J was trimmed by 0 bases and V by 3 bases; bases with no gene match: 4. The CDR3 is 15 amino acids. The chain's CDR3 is CASSPATGMNTEAFF. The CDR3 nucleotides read TGTGCCAGCTCACCTGCGACAGGGATGAACACTGAAGCTTTCTTT.

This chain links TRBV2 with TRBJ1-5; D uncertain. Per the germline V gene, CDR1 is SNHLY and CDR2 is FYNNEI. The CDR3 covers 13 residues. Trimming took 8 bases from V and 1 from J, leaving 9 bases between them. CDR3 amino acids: CASLYQSNQPQHF. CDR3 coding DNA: TGTGCCAGCCTCTATCAGAGCAATCAGCCCCAGCATTTT.

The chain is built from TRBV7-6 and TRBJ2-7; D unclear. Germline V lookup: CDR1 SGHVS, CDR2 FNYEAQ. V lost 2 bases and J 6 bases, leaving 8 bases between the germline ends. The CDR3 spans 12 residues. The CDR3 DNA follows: TGTGCCAGCAGCTTACTCCATGGCGAGCAGTACTTC. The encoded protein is CASSLLHGEQYF.

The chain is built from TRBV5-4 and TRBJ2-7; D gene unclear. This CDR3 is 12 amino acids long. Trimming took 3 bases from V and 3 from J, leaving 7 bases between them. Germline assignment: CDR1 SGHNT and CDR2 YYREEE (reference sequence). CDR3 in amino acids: CASSSSHYEQYF. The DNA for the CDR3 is TGTGCCAGCAGCTCGTCCCACTACGAGCAGTACTTC. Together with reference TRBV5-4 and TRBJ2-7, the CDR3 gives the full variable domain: ETGVTQSPTHLIKTRGQQVTLRCSSQSGHNTVSWYQQALGQGPQFIFQYYREEENGRGNFPPRFSGLQFPNYSSELNVNALELDDSALYLCASSSSHYEQYFGPGTRLTVT.

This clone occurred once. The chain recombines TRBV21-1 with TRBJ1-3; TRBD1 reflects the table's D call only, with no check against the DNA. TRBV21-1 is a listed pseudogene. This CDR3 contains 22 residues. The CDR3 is CASSSRVNRGQKVLSSGNTIYF. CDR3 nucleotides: TGTGCCAGCAGCTCCCGAGTGAACCGGGGACAGAAGGTGTTGAGCTCTGGAAACACCATATATTTT.

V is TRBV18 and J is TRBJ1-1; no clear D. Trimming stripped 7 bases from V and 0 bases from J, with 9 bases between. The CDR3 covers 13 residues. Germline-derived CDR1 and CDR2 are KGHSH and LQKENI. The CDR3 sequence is CASFYDLNTEAFF. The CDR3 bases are TGTGCCAGCTTCTATGATTTGAACACTGAAGCTTTCTTT.

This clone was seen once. CDR3 in DNA: TGTGCCATCAGTGAGGCCCCACATCCAGGTGGCAATCAGCCCCAGCATTTT. Protein: CAISEAPHPGGNQPQHF. J is TRBJ1-5 and V is TRBV10-3; D gene unclear. CDR1 and CDR2 (germline): ENHRY, SYGVKD. The V gene lost 2 bases and the J gene lost 2 bases, with 16 bases spanning the gap. This CDR3 has 17 residues.

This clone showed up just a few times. In DNA form, the CDR3 reads TGTGCCAGCAGCACGAACGCAGCTTTCTTT. Protein sequence: CASSTNAAFF. The chain combines TRBV7-9 with TRBJ1-1; D remains ambiguous. Germline CDR1 reads SEHNR; CDR2 reads FQNEAQ (reference sequence). CDR3 length equals 10 residues. V lost 5 bases and J 10 bases, leaving 8 bases between the germline ends.

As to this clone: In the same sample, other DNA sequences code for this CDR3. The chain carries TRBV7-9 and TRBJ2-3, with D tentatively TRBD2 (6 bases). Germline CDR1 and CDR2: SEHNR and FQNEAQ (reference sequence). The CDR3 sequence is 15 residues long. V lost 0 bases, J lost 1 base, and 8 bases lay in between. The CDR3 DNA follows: TGTGCCAGCAGCTTAGCGCGGGATGGCACAGATACGCAGTATTTT. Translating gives CASSLARDGTDTQYF.